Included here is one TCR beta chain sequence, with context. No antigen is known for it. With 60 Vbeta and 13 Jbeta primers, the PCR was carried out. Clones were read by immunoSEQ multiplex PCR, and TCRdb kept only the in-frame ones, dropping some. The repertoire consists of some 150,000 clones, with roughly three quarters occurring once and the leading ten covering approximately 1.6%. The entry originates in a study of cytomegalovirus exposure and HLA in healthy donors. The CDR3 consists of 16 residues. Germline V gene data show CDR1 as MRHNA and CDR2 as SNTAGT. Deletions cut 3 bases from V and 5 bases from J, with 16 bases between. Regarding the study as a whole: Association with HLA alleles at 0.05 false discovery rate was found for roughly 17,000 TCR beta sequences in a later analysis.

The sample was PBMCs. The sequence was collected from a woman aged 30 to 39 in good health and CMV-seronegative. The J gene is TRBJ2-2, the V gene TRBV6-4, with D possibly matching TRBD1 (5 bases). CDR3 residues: CASSDTQTGQTGELFF. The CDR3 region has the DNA TGTGCCAGCAGTGATACCCAGACTGGACAAACCGGGGAGCTGTTTTTT.